This T cell receptor (beta chain) was captured in a study of T cells in narcolepsy. Background on the study: Enrolled donors included narcolepsy type 1 or type 2 patients and healthy controls.

Data came from immunoSEQ multiplex PCR; TCRdb stores just in-frame clones and leaves some out. The sample yields over 9,000 clones, 94% seen once. Study-wide points: Same-patient CSF and blood CD4+ T cell clonotypes included HCRT-specific and TRIB2-specific autoreactive ones. Reportedly, autoreactive clonotypes were serially detected in patients' blood but not controls'. No autoreactive T cell clone sequences appeared in some memory CD4+ repertoires.

After removal of 9 bases from V and 5 bases from J, the junction contained 6 bases not matched to a gene. Germline V CDR1 and CDR2: LNHDA, SQIVND (reference sequence). The CDR3 extends over 13 amino acids. As to this clone: Antigen unknown.

The sequence derives from a human donor with narcolepsy. The chain has TRBV19 and TRBJ2-3, with 9 bases that match TRBD2. Sequencing used CD45RA- memory CD4+ T cells from PBMCs. CDR3 region: CASGGLALDTQYF. CDR3 nucleotide sequence: TGTGCCAGCGGGGGACTAGCTCTAGATACGCAGTATTTT.